The clone carrying this T cell receptor beta chain was counted only a few times. The antigen is unknown. Time point denoted: week 3, after first cycle of checkpoint inhibitor. Blood was drawn before treatment and at week 3 after checkpoint blockade. At 12 weeks after first infusion, RECIST 1.1 defined response for most patients. Patients had no prior systemic cancer treatment, immunosuppressants or other active cancers. The data originate from a study of blood T cell dynamics during melanoma immunotherapy. TCRdb's table, derived via immunoSEQ multiplex PCR, lists solely in-frame clones and lacks some. There are a few thousand clones in the sample; around four fifths occur only once, and more than 25% lies in the top ten. CDR3 size: 15 residues. Looked up from germline, CDR1 is SGHTA and CDR2 is FQGNSA. V gave up 1 base and J gave up 6 bases; unmatched junction bases: 5. Study results and caveats: Unlike progressors, later disease-control patients had W3 repertoires gaining clonality or diversity.

The chain uses TRBV7-2 and TRBJ2-1, with 8 bases lining up with TRBD2. Sequences were derived from blood, sampled from a patient treated with checkpoint blockade. This receptor was obtained from a human donor with melanoma. The CDR3 nucleotides read TGTGCCAGCAGCTTAGTAGCGGGGAGGGGCAATGAGCAGTTCTTC. It translates to CASSLVAGRGNEQFF.